The 28 T cell receptor beta chains below come from one sample, sequenced in a study of blood T cell repertoires in COVID-19. Method: immunoSEQ multiplex PCR; TCRdb's copy keeps in-frame clones and lacks some. The sample lists over 250,000 clones, roughly 90% seen once, with over 7.5% in the top ten. The sample was PBMCs or T cells enriched from blood (not recorded which). The receptors stem from a man in his forties or fifties who had recovered from COVID-19.

This rearrangement joins TRBV28 to TRBJ1-5; tentatively, D is TRBD1 (5 bases). Deletions cut 7 bases from V and 7 bases from J, with 14 bases between. Germline CDR1 MDHEN, CDR2 SYDVKM. The CDR3 extends over 13 amino acids. The CDR3 bases are TGTGCCAGCATTCAACTGGGGGGACAGCCCCAGCATTTT. This translates into CASIQLGGQPQHF.

This rearrangement joins TRBV5-1 to TRBJ2-3; D is ambiguous. The germline V and J ends were trimmed by 0 bases and 0 bases, with 8 bases remaining between them. The V gene's germline CDR1 is SGHRS and CDR2 YFSETQ. The CDR3 length is 15 residues. The CDR3 nucleotides are TGCGCCAGCAGCTTGGACACATCTAGCACAGATACGCAGTATTTT. Translating gives CASSLDTSSTDTQYF.

The chain is built from TRBV4-3 and TRBJ2-1; possibly TRBD2 for D (7 bases). In germline, CDR1 is LGHNA, CDR2 YSLEER. The CDR3 totals 14 residues. Trimming removed 0 bases at V and 13 bases at J, with 16 bases between. The CDR3 DNA is TGCGCCAGCAGCCAAGATCTCGGGGGGCTCGGACAGTTCTTC. Translation gives CASSQDLGGLGQFF.

The chain has TRBV11-2 and TRBJ2-3; 13 bases map to TRBD2. CDR3 length: 14 amino acids. Germline V gives CDR1 SGHAT, CDR2 FQNNGV. V was pared by 7 bases and J by 8 bases, with 6 bases of the junction left unmatched. The CDR3, as DNA: TGTGCCAGCACTACCTGGACTAGCGGGGGTACGCAGTATTTT. Its translation: CASTTWTSGGTQYF.

The chain employs TRBV18 and TRBJ1-1; D call uncertain. The CDR3 loop spans 13 amino acids. Germline V gives CDR1 KGHSH, CDR2 LQKENI. V was pared by 2 bases and J by 2 bases, with 6 bases between. The CDR3 DNA is TGTGCCAGCTCACCATCACACAACACTGAAGCTTTCTTT. Its translation: CASSPSHNTEAFF. Drawing the rest from reference TRBV18 and TRBJ1-1, the complete variable domain is NAGVMQNPRHLVRRRGQEARLRCSPMKGHSHVYWYRQLPEEGLKFMVYLQKENIIDESGMPKERFSAEFPKEGPSILRIQQVVRGDSAAYFCASSPSHNTEAFFGQGTRLTVV.

This clone has only a few counts. This chain links TRBV11-2 with TRBJ2-1, with 9 positions matching TRBD1. This CDR3 contains 17 residues. J gave up 7 bases and V 1 base, and 11 bases lay outside the gene matches. Looked up from germline, CDR1 is SGHAT and CDR2 is FQNNGV. The DNA for the CDR3 is TGTGCCAGCAGCTTAGCTTTTTATTCCGGGACAGGGAATGAGCAGTTCTTC. This sequence encodes CASSLAFYSGTGNEQFF. Using reference TRBV11-2 and TRBJ2-1 for the parts outside the CDR3, the full variable domain is EAGVAQSPRYKIIEKRQSVAFWCNPISGHATLYWYQQILGQGPKLLIQFQNNGVVDDSQLPKDRFSAERLKGVDSTLKIQPAKLEDSAVYLCASSLAFYSGTGNEQFFGPGTRLTVL.

This chain joins TRBV15 and TRBJ1-1, with D perhaps matching TRBD1 (5 bases). The CDR3 covers 16 residues. Germline lookup yields CDR1 LNHNV and CDR2 YYDKDF (reference sequence). V was pared by 0 bases and J by 5 bases, with 16 bases between. DNA for the CDR3: TGTGCCACCAGCAGAGATTCCGTCCAGGGCTTGACTGAAGCTTTCTTT. This gives the protein CATSRDSVQGLTEAFF.

The V and J genes are TRBV4-3 and TRBJ2-1, with 8 nucleotides matching TRBD2. This CDR3 contains 15 residues. V shed 2 bases, J shed 2 bases, and the junction held 2 bases outside the gene matches. Germline lookup yields CDR1 LGHNA and CDR2 YSLEER. The CDR3 DNA is TGCGCCAGCAGCCAACTAGCGGGTACCTACAATGAGCAGTTCTTC. This codes for CASSQLAGTYNEQFF.

This chain uses TRBV2 with TRBJ2-7; no definite D call. V was clipped by 3 bases and J by 11 bases, with 17 bases between them. CDR1 is SNHLY and CDR2 is FYNNEI in the germline V gene. This CDR3 has 13 residues. Written as DNA, the CDR3 is TGTGCCAGCAGTGAGGATATTCCGGGTGAGGAGTACTTC. Its translation: CASSEDIPGEEYF.

The chain employs TRBV5-1 and TRBJ1-2; the match to TRBD1 covers 9 bases. Trimming cost V 0 bases and J 4 bases; bases outside gene matches: 1. Germline V gene lookup returns CDR1 SGHRS and CDR2 YFSETQ. The CDR3 covers 14 residues. The CDR3 bases are TGCGCCAGCAGCTTGGAGGGACAGGGCTATGGCTACACCTTC. The encoded protein is CASSLEGQGYGYTF. The full variable domain, in which reference TRBV5-1 and TRBJ1-2 provide the parts outside the CDR3, is KAGVTQTPRYLIKTRGQQVTLSCSPISGHRSVSWYQQTPGQGLQFLFEYFSETQRNKGNFPGRFSGRQFSNSRSEMNVSTLELGDSALYLCASSLEGQGYGYTFGSGTRLTVV.

This chain connects TRBV4-1 to TRBJ2-5, with a tentative D call TRBD1 (6 bases). The CDR3 has 14 amino acids. Trimming pared 2 bases from V and 8 bases from J, leaving 15 bases between. Germline V gene data show CDR1 as MGHRA and CDR2 as YSYEKL. CDR3 region: CASSQLRQATTQYF. DNA for the CDR3: TGCGCCAGCAGCCAACTAAGACAGGCTACAACCCAGTACTTC.

The genes are TRBV7-3 and TRBJ2-7; 8 bases match TRBD1. The junction had 11 bases not matched to a gene; V was cut back by 5 bases and J by 5 bases. Germline V lookup: CDR1 SGHTA, CDR2 FQGTGA. This CDR3 spans 15 amino acids. CDR3 region: CASSPQGAAGHEQYF. As DNA, the CDR3 is TGTGCCAGCAGCCCCCAGGGGGCAGCTGGCCACGAGCAGTACTTC.

The rearrangement joins TRBV11-2 to TRBJ2-5; 11 positions match TRBD1. The CDR3 length is 15 residues. Germline CDR1 is SGHAT and CDR2 is FQNNGV. The ends lost 4 bases at V and 2 bases at J; junction bases unmatched: 3. In nucleotides, the CDR3 is TGTGCCAGCAGCTCCCGGGACAGGGGGCAAGAGACCCAGTACTTC. Protein sequence: CASSSRDRGQETQYF.

The chain is built from TRBV9 and TRBJ2-7; the match to TRBD2 covers 13 bases. This CDR3 spans 16 amino acids. CDR1 is SGDLS and CDR2 is YYNGEE in the germline V gene. The J segment lost 6 bases and the V segment lost 4 bases, leaving 10 bases of the junction unmatched. The CDR3 region is CASSPRTSGSLSEQYF. The CDR3 coding sequence is TGTGCCAGCAGCCCACGGACTAGCGGGAGTCTCAGCGAGCAGTACTTC.

The chain joins TRBV6-5 to TRBJ1-6; D might be TRBD1 (5 bases). Germline CDR1 is MNHEY and CDR2 is SVGAGI. This CDR3 comprises 15 residues. The germline V and J ends were trimmed by 0 bases and 10 bases, with 13 bases remaining between them. CDR3 region: CASSYSGGERSPLHF. Written as DNA, the CDR3 is TGTGCCAGCAGTTACTCGGGGGGGGAGAGGTCACCCCTCCACTTT.

Notes on this clone: Distinct nucleotide sequences in the sample also encode this CDR3. This chain uses TRBV19 with TRBJ1-5; tentatively, D is TRBD1 (6 bases). In germline, CDR1 is LNHDA, CDR2 SQIVND (reference sequence). The germline V and J ends were trimmed by 3 bases and 2 bases, with 8 bases remaining between them. This CDR3 comprises 14 residues. The CDR3 nucleotides are TGTGCCAGTAGTATGTCAGGGGGCAATCAGCCCCAGCATTTT. Protein sequence: CASSMSGGNQPQHF.

The chain couples TRBV5-4 to TRBJ2-7, with D possibly matching TRBD1 (6 bases). V lost 0 bases, J lost 2 bases, and 12 bases lay in between. Per the germline V gene, CDR1 is SGHNT and CDR2 is YYREEE (reference sequence). The CDR3 is 15 residues long. The CDR3 DNA sequence: TGTGCCAGCAGCTTGGATAGGGGACAAACCTACGAGCAGTACTTC. This encodes CASSLDRGQTYEQYF. Using reference TRBV5-4 and TRBJ2-7 for the parts outside the CDR3, the full variable domain is ETGVTQSPTHLIKTRGQQVTLRCSSQSGHNTVSWYQQALGQGPQFIFQYYREEENGRGNFPPRFSGLQFPNYSSELNVNALELDDSALYLCASSLDRGQTYEQYFGPGTRLTVT.

The chain has TRBV24-1 and TRBJ2-2; 9 nucleotides agree with TRBD2. The CDR3 totals 15 residues. The germline V gene encodes CDR1 KGHDR and CDR2 SFDVKD. V was pared by 7 bases and J by 6 bases, with 8 bases of the junction left unmatched. This CDR3 reads CATSLLAGPPGELFF. DNA of the CDR3: TGTGCCACCAGCCTACTAGCGGGCCCCCCCGGGGAGCTGTTTTTT.

The chain links TRBV6-5 to TRBJ1-2; D is perhaps TRBD1 (6 bases). The CDR3 spans 13 residues. Trimming pared 6 bases from V and 5 bases from J, leaving 13 bases between. Germline V gene lookup returns CDR1 MNHEY and CDR2 SVGAGI. The DNA for the CDR3 is TGTGCCAGCAGGGGCGGGGGCAAATATGGCTACACCTTC. Encoded protein: CASRGGGKYGYTF.

The chain links TRBV5-8 to TRBJ1-5; TRBD1 agrees at 8 bases. Per germline, CDR1 SGHTS and CDR2 YDEGEE. J was trimmed by 3 bases and V by 6 bases; bases with no gene match: 8. CDR3 length: 15 amino acids. CDR3 sequence (DNA): TGTGCCAGCACGATCCAGGGGGCATTCAATCAGCCCCAGCATTTT. This encodes CASTIQGAFNQPQHF.

The chain combines TRBV15 with TRBJ2-2; a possible D gene is TRBD2 (5 bases). Germline CDR1 is LNHNV and CDR2 is YYDKDF (reference sequence). The CDR3 totals 14 residues. V dropped 8 bases and J dropped 5 bases, with 15 bases sitting between them. CDR3: CATSVGERTGELFF. The CDR3 DNA sequence: TGTGCCACCTCTGTCGGGGAGAGGACCGGGGAGCTGTTTTTT.

The rearrangement joins TRBV7-9 to TRBJ1-1, with D maybe TRBD1 (5 bases). Germline loops: CDR1 SEHNR, CDR2 FQNEAQ (reference sequence). With 2 bases removed from V and 1 base from J, the gap between germline ends came to 11 bases. CDR3 length equals 15 residues. The CDR3 loop is CASSLRAGQNTEAFF. The CDR3 DNA follows: TGTGCCAGCAGCTTAAGGGCCGGACAGAACACTGAAGCTTTCTTT.

The rearrangement uses TRBV10-3 and TRBJ1-2; D may be TRBD1 (6 bases). V was clipped by 3 bases and J by 1 base, with 12 bases between them. CDR3 length: 15 residues. Germline CDR1 is ENHRY and CDR2 is SYGVKD. CDR3 coding DNA: TGTGCCATCAGTGATCGGGGGGCAGGTAACTATGGCTACACCTTC. Translated: CAISDRGAGNYGYTF.

The chain recombines TRBV4-2 with TRBJ2-7; D perhaps matches TRBD2 (5 bases). The CDR3 is made up of 15 amino acids. The V end was cut by 1 base, the J end by 2 bases, with 12 bases between. Germline V gene data show CDR1 as LGHNA and CDR2 as YNFKEQ. The CDR3, as DNA: TGTGCCAGCAGCCAAGTGCCAGCGGAGGCCTACGAGCAGTACTTC. As protein: CASSQVPAEAYEQYF.

The rearrangement links TRBV20-1 to TRBJ2-7, with D tentatively TRBD1 (5 bases). The CDR3 extends over 11 amino acids. Germline CDR1 and CDR2: DFQATT and SNEGSKA (reference sequence). V lost 6 bases and J 4 bases, leaving 10 bases between the germline ends. DNA of the CDR3: TGCAGTGCCCTCGACAGTTACGAGCAGTACTTC. This gives the protein CSALDSYEQYF.

The chain has TRBV5-1 and TRBJ1-2, with a weak D call TRBD1 (5 bases). This CDR3 is 14 amino acids long. Germline V gives CDR1 SGHRS, CDR2 YFSETQ. Trimming shortened V by 4 bases and J by 8 bases, and 18 bases separated the two germline ends. The CDR3 nucleotides read TGCGCCAGCAGCAGAACCGGGACGGAGGGCGGCTACACCTTC. It is translated as CASSRTGTEGGYTF.

Only a few counts were recorded for this clone. J is TRBJ1-5 and V is TRBV6-5; the D gene is possibly TRBD1 (5 bases). Germline V lookup: CDR1 MNHEY, CDR2 SVGAGI. The CDR3 has 12 amino acids. V shed 8 bases and J shed 4 bases, with 9 bases lying between them. The CDR3 is CASSTANQPQHF. Written as DNA, the CDR3 is TGTGCCAGCTCGACAGCAAATCAGCCCCAGCATTTT.

This rearrangement joins TRBV7-9 to TRBJ1-2, with 12 bases aligning to TRBD1. The CDR3 loop spans 17 amino acids. Germline lookup yields CDR1 SEHNR and CDR2 FQNEAQ (reference sequence). V lost 5 bases, J lost 4 bases, and 11 bases stayed unmatched. CDR3 region: CASSPEGQGARVYGYTF. The CDR3 DNA follows: TGTGCCAGCAGCCCCGAGGGACAGGGGGCGAGAGTCTATGGCTACACCTTC.